This T cell receptor beta chain was identified in a study of CD8 T cells in ankylosing spondylitis. TCRdb independently ran MiXCR on the 5' RACE reads; one entry per CDR3 protein. The sample has about 69,000 distinct CDR3 sequences, about 5.7% seen once. Study-wide points: The study identified a TCR beta motif of under ten highly homologous variants that appeared characteristic of ankylosing spondylitis blood.

This clonotype was recorded at least ten times. No antigen is known for it. The sequenced sample was blood, either unsorted or a sorted T cell fraction (not recorded which). This TCR was recovered from a male donor with ankylosing spondylitis or in good health (not recorded which).

Here the CDR3 DNA reads TGTGCCAGCAGCTCAAACACGGGCGGTAGTGAGCAGTACTTC. It yields the protein CASSSNTGGSEQYF. This sequence joins TRBV7-6 and TRBJ2-7, with D unclear. Germline V lookup: CDR1 SGHVS, CDR2 FNYEAQ. Trimming cost V 4 bases and J 7 bases, with 17 bases left between them. This CDR3 is 14 amino acids long. Based on the CDR3 plus reference TRBV7-6 and TRBJ2-7, the full variable domain is GAGVSQSPRYKVTKRGQDVALRCDPISGHVSLYWYRQALGQGPEFLTYFNYEAQQDKSGLPNDRFSAERPEGSISTLTIQRTEQRDSAMYRCASSSNTGGSEQYFGPGTRLTVT.